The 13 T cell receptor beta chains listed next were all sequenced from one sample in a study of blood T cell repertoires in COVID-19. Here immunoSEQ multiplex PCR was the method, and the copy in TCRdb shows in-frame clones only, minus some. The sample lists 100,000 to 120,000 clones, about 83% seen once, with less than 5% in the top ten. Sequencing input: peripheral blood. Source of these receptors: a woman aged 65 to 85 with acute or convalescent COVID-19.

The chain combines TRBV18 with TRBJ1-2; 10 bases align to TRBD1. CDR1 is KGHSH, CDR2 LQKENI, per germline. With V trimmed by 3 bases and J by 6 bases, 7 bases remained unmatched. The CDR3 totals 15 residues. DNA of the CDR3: TGTGCCAGCTCACCGATGGACAGGGGGAAGGATGGCTACACCTTC. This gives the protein CASSPMDRGKDGYTF. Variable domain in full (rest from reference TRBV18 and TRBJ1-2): NAGVMQNPRHLVRRRGQEARLRCSPMKGHSHVYWYRQLPEEGLKFMVYLQKENIIDESGMPKERFSAEFPKEGPSILRIQQVVRGDSAAYFCASSPMDRGKDGYTFGSGTRLTVV.

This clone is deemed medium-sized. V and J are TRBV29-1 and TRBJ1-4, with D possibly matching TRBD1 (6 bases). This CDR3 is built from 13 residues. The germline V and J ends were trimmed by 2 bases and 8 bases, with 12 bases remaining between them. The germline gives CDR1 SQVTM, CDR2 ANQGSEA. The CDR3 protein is CSVETNRDEKLFF. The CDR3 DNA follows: TGCAGCGTTGAAACAAACAGGGACGAAAAACTGTTTTTT.

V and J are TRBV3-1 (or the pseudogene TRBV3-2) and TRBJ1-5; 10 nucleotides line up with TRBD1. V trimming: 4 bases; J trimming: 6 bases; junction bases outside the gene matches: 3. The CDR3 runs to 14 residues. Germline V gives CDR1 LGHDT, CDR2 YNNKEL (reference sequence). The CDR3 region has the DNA TGTGCCAGCAGCCCTGGGACAGGGGTTCAGCCCCAGCATTTT. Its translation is CASSPGTGVQPQHF.

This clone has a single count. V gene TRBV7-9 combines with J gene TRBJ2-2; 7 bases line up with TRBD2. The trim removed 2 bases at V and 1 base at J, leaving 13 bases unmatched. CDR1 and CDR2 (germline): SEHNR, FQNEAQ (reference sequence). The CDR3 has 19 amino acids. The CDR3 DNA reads TGTGCCAGCAGCTTATTTCTGGTTCGGGCTAGCGGGAACACCGGGGAGCTGTTTTTT. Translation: CASSLFLVRASGNTGELFF.

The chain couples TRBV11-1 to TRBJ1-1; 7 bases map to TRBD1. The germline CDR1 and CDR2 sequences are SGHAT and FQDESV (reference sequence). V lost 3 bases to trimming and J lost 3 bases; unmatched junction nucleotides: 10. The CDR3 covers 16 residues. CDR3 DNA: TGTGCCAGCAGCTTGAGGGCAACAGGGGCGTACACTGAAGCTTTCTTT. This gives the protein CASSLRATGAYTEAFF.

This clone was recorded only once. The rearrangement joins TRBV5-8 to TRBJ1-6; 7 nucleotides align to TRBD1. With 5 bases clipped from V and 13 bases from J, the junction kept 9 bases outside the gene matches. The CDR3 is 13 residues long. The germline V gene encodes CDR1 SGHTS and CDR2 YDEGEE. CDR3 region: CASRDRLKGPLHF. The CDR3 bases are TGTGCCAGCAGGGACAGGCTTAAGGGCCCCCTCCACTTT.

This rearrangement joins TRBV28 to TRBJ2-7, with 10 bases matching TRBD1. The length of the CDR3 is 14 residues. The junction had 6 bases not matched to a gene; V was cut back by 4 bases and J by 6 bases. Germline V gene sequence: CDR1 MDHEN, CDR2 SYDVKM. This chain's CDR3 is CASSSRDRGLEQYV. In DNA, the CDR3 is TGTGCCAGCAGTTCCCGGGACAGGGGACTCGAGCAGTACGTC.

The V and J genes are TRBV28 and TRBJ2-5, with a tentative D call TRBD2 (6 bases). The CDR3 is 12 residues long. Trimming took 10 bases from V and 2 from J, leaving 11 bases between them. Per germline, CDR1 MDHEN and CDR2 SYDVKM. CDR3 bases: TGTGCCACAGGGACTGCTCAAGAGACCCAGTACTTC. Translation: CATGTAQETQYF. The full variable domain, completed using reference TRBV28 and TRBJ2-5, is DVKVTQSSRYLVKRTGEKVFLECVQDMDHENMFWYRQDPGLGLRLIYFSYDVKMKEKGDIPEGYSVSREKKERFSLILESASTNQTSMYLCATGTAQETQYFGPGTRLLVL.

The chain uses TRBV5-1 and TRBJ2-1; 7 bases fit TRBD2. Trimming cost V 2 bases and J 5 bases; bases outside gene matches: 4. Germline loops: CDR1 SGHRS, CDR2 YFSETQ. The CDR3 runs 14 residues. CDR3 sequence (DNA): TGCGCCAGCAGCTTTCGGGGGGTCGACAATGAGCAGTTCTTC. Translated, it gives CASSFRGVDNEQFF.

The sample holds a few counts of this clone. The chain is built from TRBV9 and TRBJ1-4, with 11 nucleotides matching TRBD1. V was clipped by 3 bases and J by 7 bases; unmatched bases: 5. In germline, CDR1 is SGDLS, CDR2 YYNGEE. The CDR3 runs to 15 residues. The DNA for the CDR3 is TGTGCCAGCAGCGGAAGGACAGGGGGCGGTGAAAAACTGTTTTTT. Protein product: CASSGRTGGGEKLFF.

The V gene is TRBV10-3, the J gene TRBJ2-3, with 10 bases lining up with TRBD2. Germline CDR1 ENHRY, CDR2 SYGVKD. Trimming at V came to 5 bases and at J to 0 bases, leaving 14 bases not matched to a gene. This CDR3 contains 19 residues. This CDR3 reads CAISTTSGRGYSSTDTQYF. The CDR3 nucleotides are TGTGCCATCAGTACGACTAGCGGGCGGGGGTACTCTAGCACAGATACGCAGTATTTT.

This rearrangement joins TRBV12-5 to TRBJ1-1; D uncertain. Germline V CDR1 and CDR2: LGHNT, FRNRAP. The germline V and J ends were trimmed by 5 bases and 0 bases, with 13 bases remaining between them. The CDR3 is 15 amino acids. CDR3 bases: TGTGCTAGTGGTCCCCCCACAGCAATGAACACTGAAGCTTTCTTT. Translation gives CASGPPTAMNTEAFF.

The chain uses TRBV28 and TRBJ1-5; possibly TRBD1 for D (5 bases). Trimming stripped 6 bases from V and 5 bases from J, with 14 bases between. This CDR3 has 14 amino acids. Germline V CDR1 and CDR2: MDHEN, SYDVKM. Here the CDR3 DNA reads TGTGCCAGCAGCCCCCGGGGGAGGGATCAGCCCCAGCATTTT. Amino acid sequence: CASSPRGRDQPQHF.